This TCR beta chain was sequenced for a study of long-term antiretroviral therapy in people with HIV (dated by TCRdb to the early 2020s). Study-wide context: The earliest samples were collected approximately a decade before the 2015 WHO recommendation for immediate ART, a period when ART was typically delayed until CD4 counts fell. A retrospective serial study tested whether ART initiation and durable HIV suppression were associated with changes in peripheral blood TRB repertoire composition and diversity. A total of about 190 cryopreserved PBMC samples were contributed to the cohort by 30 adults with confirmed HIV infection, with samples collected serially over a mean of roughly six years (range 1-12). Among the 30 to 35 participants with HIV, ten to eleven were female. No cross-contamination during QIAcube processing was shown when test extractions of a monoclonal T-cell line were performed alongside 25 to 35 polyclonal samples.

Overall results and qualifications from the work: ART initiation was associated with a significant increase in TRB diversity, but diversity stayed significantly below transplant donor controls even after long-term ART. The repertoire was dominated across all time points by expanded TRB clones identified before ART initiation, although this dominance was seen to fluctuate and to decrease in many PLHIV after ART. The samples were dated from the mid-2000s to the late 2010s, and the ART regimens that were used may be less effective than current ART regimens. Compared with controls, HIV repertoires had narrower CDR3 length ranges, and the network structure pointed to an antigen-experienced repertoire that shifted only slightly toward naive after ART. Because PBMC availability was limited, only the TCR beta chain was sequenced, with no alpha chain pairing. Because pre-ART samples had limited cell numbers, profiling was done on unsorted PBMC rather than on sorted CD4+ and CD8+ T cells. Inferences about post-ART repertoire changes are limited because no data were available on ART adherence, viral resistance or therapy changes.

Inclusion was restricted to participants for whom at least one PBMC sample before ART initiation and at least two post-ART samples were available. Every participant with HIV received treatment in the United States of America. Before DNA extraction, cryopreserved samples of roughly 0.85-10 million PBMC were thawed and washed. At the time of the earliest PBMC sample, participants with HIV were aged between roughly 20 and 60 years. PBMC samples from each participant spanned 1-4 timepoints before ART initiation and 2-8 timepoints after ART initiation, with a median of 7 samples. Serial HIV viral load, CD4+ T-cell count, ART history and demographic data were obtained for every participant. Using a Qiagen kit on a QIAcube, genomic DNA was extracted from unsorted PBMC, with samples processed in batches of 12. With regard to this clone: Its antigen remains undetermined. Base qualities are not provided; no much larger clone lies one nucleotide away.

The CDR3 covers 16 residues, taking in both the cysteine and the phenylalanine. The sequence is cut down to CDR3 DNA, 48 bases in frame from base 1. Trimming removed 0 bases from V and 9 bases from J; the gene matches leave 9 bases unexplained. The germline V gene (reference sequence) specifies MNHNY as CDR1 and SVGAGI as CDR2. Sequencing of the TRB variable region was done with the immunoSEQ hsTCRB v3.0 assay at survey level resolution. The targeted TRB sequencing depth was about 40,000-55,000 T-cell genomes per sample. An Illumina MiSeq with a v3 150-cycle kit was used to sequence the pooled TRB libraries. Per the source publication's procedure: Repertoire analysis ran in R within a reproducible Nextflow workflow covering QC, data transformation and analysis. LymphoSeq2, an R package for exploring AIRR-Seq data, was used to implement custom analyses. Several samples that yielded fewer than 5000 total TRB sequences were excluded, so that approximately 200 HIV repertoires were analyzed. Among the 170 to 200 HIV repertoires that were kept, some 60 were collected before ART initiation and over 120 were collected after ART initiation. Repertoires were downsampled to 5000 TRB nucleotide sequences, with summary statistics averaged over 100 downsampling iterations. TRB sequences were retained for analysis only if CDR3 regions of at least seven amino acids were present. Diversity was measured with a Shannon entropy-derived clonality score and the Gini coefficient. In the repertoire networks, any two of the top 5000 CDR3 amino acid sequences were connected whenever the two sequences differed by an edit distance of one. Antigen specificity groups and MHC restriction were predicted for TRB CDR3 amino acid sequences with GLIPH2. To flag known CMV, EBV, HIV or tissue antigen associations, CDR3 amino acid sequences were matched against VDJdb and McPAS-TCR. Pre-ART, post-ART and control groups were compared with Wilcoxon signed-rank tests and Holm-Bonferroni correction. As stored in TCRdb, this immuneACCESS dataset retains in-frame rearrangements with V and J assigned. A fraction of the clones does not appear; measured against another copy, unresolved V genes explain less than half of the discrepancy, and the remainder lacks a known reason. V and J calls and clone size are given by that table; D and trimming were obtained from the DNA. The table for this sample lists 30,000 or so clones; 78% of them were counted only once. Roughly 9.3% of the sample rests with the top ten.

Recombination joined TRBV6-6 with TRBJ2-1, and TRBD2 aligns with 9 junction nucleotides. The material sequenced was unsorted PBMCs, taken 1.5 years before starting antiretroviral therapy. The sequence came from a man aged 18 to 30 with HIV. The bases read TGTGCCAGCAGTTACTCGGGCGGGGGGGCCAAGGCTGAGCAGTTCTTC. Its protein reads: CASSYSGGGAKAEQFF.